These 15 T cell receptor beta chains originate from one sample sequenced in a study of blood T cells in healthy people across ages. Together with a sample-barcoded 5' primer, a J-beta primer mix was included in a second PCR lasting about 6 to 11 cycles. Each CDR3 protein gets one entry after TCRdb re-called the 5' RACE reads with MiXCR. The data show some 900,000 distinct CDR3 sequences, around 46% seen once. Sample: blood. The receptors shown here come from a man aged 25 to 45 in good health.

This clonotype occurred a few times. This sequence joins TRBV28 and TRBJ2-1; 13 bases fit TRBD2. Per the germline V gene, CDR1 is MDHEN and CDR2 is SYDVKM. The CDR3 covers 18 residues. Trimming removed 4 bases from V and 1 base from J; junction bases left unmatched: 7. The CDR3 here is CASSSETSGGTSYNEQFF. The CDR3 bases are TGTGCCAGCAGTTCCGAGACTAGCGGGGGGACATCCTACAATGAGCAGTTCTTC.

A word on this clonotype: This may be a read error: a much more frequent sequence differs by one nucleotide. The V call is TRBV9, the J call TRBJ2-3, with D possibly TRBD1 on 5 matching bases. Germline CDR1 reads SGDLS; CDR2 reads YYNGEE. The length of the CDR3 is 13 residues. The CDR3 sequence: CASSAAQTETQYF. CDR3 in DNA: TGTGCCAGCAGCGCAGCTCAGACAGAGACGCAGTATTTT.

As regards this clonotype: An end of the junction differs from the germline gene, which may be a read error. The rearrangement uses TRBV28 and TRBJ2-1, with TRBD1 matching over 9 bases. Germline V CDR1 and CDR2: MDHEN, SYDVKM. This CDR3 region has 16 residues. CDR3 bases: TGTGTCAGCAGTTACCAGATCGACAGGGGGGAAGATGAGCAGTTCTTC. Encoded protein: CVSSYQIDRGEDEQFF.

The chain employs TRBV6-1 and TRBJ1-2, with 7 bases aligning to TRBD1. The CDR3 is made up of 15 amino acids. V lost 5 bases, J lost 3 bases, and 9 bases stayed unmatched. CDR1 is MNHNS, CDR2 SASEGT, per germline. CDR3 DNA sequence: TGTGCCAGCAGTCCCCGGGAGACAGGGTACTATGGCTACACCTTC. It translates to CASSPRETGYYGYTF.

This clonotype was seen once. The chain combines TRBV18 with TRBJ2-5; 8 bases match TRBD1. V lost 9 bases and J lost 11; bases outside the gene matches: 14. In germline, CDR1 is KGHSH, CDR2 LQKENI. The CDR3 extends over 13 amino acids. The CDR3 is CASCVGQGYGQYF. Here the CDR3 DNA reads TGTGCCAGTTGTGTCGGACAGGGTTACGGGCAGTACTTC. The whole variable domain, filled in from reference TRBV18 and TRBJ2-5, reads NAGVMQNPRHLVRRRGQEARLRCSPMKGHSHVYWYRQLPEEGLKFMVYLQKENIIDESGMPKERFSAEFPKEGPSILRIQQVVRGDSAAYFCASCVGQGYGQYFGPGTRLLVL.

The sample holds one count of this clonotype. The chain carries TRBV6-1 and TRBJ2-7, with TRBD2 matching 7 bases. Germline trimming cut 7 bases from V and 1 base from J; bases unmatched to any gene: 10. Germline V gene sequence: CDR1 MNHNS, CDR2 SASEGT. The CDR3 covers 15 residues. CDR3 sequence: CASTLTIGGSYEQYF. CDR3 bases: TGTGCCAGCACTCTGACTATCGGGGGGTCCTACGAGCAGTACTTC.

This clonotype has more than one count but fewer than ten. This chain joins TRBV3-1 and TRBJ2-5, with TRBD1 matching over 8 bases. The CDR3 totals 16 residues. Germline lookup yields CDR1 LGHDT and CDR2 YNNKEL (reference sequence). V dropped 4 bases and J dropped 2; count of bases not matched to a gene: 9. CDR3 coding DNA: TGTGCCAGCAGCCCAATCGGGACAGGATTTCAAGAGACCCAGTACTTC. This sequence encodes CASSPIGTGFQETQYF.

The rearrangement joins TRBV7-8 to TRBJ2-7; D is undetermined. V was clipped by 4 bases and J by 10 bases, with 14 bases between them. Per the germline V gene, CDR1 is SGHVS and CDR2 is FQNEAQ. The CDR3 covers 12 residues. This chain's CDR3 is CASSSPVGHQYF. The CDR3 DNA follows: TGTGCCAGCAGCTCTCCGGTGGGCCATCAGTACTTC.

This chain uses TRBV12-3 or TRBV12-4 with TRBJ1-2; 7 nucleotides agree with TRBD1. V gave up 9 bases and J gave up 6 bases; unmatched junction bases: 10. The CDR3 covers 13 residues. CDR3 amino acids: CASITSGGNGYTF. CDR3 bases: TGTGCCAGTATTACTTCAGGGGGGAATGGCTACACCTTC.

This clonotype was observed a few times. The chain combines TRBV12-3 or TRBV12-4 with TRBJ1-2; possibly TRBD1 for D (6 bases). Trimming stripped 2 bases from V and 8 bases from J, with 18 bases between. The CDR3 runs 15 residues. CDR3 region: CASSLSGGRGTGYTF. The DNA of the CDR3 is TGTGCCAGCAGTTTATCCGGCGGCAGGGGCACAGGCTACACCTTC.

This clonotype was seen once. The J gene is TRBJ1-1, the V gene TRBV11-3, with TRBD1 as a possible D gene (5 bases). Trimming removed 3 bases from V and 3 bases from J, with 11 bases in between. There are 14 residues in the CDR3. CDR1 SGHNT and CDR2 YENEEA come from the germline V gene. Here the CDR3 reads CASSLLEGHTEAFF. Written as DNA, the CDR3 is TGTGCCAGCAGCTTGTTAGAGGGGCACACTGAAGCTTTCTTT.

The V and J genes are TRBV20-1 and TRBJ2-7, with D tentatively TRBD1 (6 bases). CDR1 DFQATT and CDR2 SNEGSKA come from the germline V gene (reference sequence). Deletions cut 1 base from V and 6 bases from J, with 13 bases between. The CDR3 has 13 amino acids. This CDR3 is CSARAPTGLEQYF. CDR3 DNA sequence: TGCAGTGCTAGAGCCCCCACAGGGCTCGAGCAGTACTTC.

This clonotype was seen more than once but under ten times. This chain joins TRBV10-3 and TRBJ2-3; 10 nucleotides match TRBD2. With V trimmed by 5 bases and J by 0 bases, 2 bases remained unmatched. This CDR3 region has 15 residues. Germline CDR1 and CDR2: ENHRY and SYGVKD. The CDR3 DNA reads as TGTGCCATCAGTAGCGGGGGGGCTAGCACAGATACGCAGTATTTT. Its translation: CAISSGGASTDTQYF.

The chain recombines TRBV2 with TRBJ1-2; a weak D match, TRBD1 (5 bases). Per the germline V gene, CDR1 is SNHLY and CDR2 is FYNNEI. The V gene lost 9 bases and the J gene lost 0 bases, with 14 bases spanning the gap. CDR3 size: 14 residues. The CDR3 sequence is CASRRGATNYGYTF. Written as DNA, the CDR3 is TGTGCCAGTCGGAGGGGTGCAACTAACTATGGCTACACCTTC. The full variable domain, rest sourced from reference TRBV2 and TRBJ1-2, is EPEVTQTPSHQVTQMGQEVILRCVPISNHLYFYWYRQILGQKVEFLVSFYNNEISEKSEIFDDQFSVERPDGSNFTLKIRSTKLEDSAMYFCASRRGATNYGYTFGSGTRLTVV.

The rearrangement uses TRBV9 and TRBJ1-3; the match to TRBD1 covers 7 bases. The CDR3 has 16 residues. CDR1 is SGDLS and CDR2 is YYNGEE in the germline V gene. V lost 0 bases, J lost 2 bases, and 5 bases stayed unmatched. The DNA of the CDR3 is TGTGCCAGCAGCGTAGAACGGGACAGTGCTGGAAACACCATATATTTT. This codes for CASSVERDSAGNTIYF.